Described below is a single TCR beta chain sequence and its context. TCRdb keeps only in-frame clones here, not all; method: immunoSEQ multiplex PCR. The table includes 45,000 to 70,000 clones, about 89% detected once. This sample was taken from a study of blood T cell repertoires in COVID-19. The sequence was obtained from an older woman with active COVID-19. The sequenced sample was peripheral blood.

CDR3 loop: CSVEDPSGLAGDWDEQFF. The DNA of the CDR3 is TGCAGCGTTGAAGATCCCTCGGGACTAGCGGGGGACTGGGATGAGCAGTTCTTC. The chain carries TRBV29-1 and TRBJ2-1, with 14 bases that match TRBD2. In germline, CDR1 is SQVTM, CDR2 ANQGSEA. The CDR3 sequence is 18 residues long. V shed 0 bases, J shed 8 bases, and the junction held 12 bases outside the gene matches.